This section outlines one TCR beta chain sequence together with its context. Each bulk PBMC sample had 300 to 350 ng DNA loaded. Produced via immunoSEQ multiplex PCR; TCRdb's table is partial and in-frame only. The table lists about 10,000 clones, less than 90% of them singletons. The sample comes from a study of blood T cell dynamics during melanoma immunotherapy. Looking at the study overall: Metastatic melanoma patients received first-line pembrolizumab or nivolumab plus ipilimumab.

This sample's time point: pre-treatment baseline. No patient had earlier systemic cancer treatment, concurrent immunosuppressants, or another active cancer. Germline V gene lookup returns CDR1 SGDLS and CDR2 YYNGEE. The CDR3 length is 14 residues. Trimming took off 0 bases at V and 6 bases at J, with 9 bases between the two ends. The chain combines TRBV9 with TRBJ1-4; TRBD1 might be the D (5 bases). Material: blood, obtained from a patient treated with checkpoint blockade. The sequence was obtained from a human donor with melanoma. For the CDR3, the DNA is TGTGCCAGCAGCGTAGGGGGCAGAGATGAAAAACTGTTTTTT. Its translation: CASSVGGRDEKLFF.